Following are 32 T cell receptor beta chains from one sample sequenced in a study of Ad26.COV2.S vaccination and SARS-CoV-2 variants. Produced via immunoSEQ multiplex PCR; TCRdb's table is partial and in-frame only. Here the sample spans about 350,000 clones, 70% to 90% being singletons. Treatment denoted: about 20 received Ad26.COV2.S at low or high dose, single or two shots; several received placebo; per-sample allocation not given. It was on day 63 after the first vaccine or placebo injection that samples were taken. The specimen was peripheral blood, collected in a trial of Ad26.COV2.S vaccine versus placebo. These TCRs come from a person between 18 and 65 years old who received the Ad26.COV2.S COVID-19 vaccine or a placebo.

The chain couples TRBV30 to TRBJ1-4; weak D call: TRBD1 (6 bases). Between the trimmed V and J ends, which lost 5 bases and 4 bases, there was a span of 17 bases. The CDR3 loop spans 15 amino acids. Germline assignment: CDR1 GTSNPN and CDR2 SVGIG (reference sequence). The CDR3 region is CAWSPGALGNEKLFF. In DNA form, the CDR3 reads TGTGCCTGGTCCCCGGGGGCGCTTGGTAATGAAAAACTGTTTTTT.

The chain is built from TRBV2 and TRBJ2-3, with a possible D match to TRBD1 (6 bases). Germline V lookup: CDR1 SNHLY, CDR2 FYNNEI. The V gene lost 7 bases and the J gene lost 4 bases, with 12 bases spanning the gap. This CDR3 is 13 amino acids long. The CDR3 here is CASMVGAPDTQYF. CDR3 DNA sequence: TGTGCCAGCATGGTGGGGGCCCCAGATACGCAGTATTTT.

The chain is built from TRBV3-1 (or the pseudogene TRBV3-2) and TRBJ2-7; D possibly corresponds to TRBD2 (5 bases). The ends were cut back, 1 base at V and 0 bases at J, with 13 bases in the middle. CDR1 is LGHDT and CDR2 is YNNKEL in the germline V gene (reference sequence). The CDR3 is made up of 16 amino acids. CDR3 nucleotides: TGTGCCAGCAGCCAAGCTGGCCCCGGACTCTCCTACGAGCAGTACTTC. Protein sequence: CASSQAGPGLSYEQYF.

This clone was counted a single time. The V call is TRBV7-9, the J call TRBJ2-7, with TRBD1 identical over 7 bases. Germline V CDR1 and CDR2: SEHNR, FQNEAQ (reference sequence). The CDR3 sequence is 18 residues long. The V segment lost 6 bases and the J segment 0 bases; nucleotides outside the gene matches: 17. The CDR3 coding sequence is TGTGCCAGCAGGCCGCCCCCTTCCCGGGACAGAAGCTCCTACGAGCAGTACTTC. It specifies CASRPPPSRDRSSYEQYF.

The CDR3 nucleotides read TGTGCCAGCGGATTAGCGGGGGGGCGAAACGAGCAGTACTTC. Protein sequence: CASGLAGGRNEQYF. The chain joins TRBV27 to TRBJ2-7, with 11 nucleotides matching TRBD2. The V and J ends lost 8 bases and 5 bases, in that order; junction bases with no gene match: 8. Germline V gene data show CDR1 as MNHEY and CDR2 as SMNVEV (reference sequence). The CDR3 is 14 residues long.

The chain uses TRBV2 and TRBJ2-7; TRBD2 might be the D (6 bases). V was trimmed by 7 bases and J by 6 bases, leaving 16 bases between them. Germline CDR1 reads SNHLY; CDR2 reads FYNNEI. This CDR3 region has 13 residues. CDR3 protein: CASKFLKAGEQYF. CDR3 nucleotides: TGTGCCAGCAAGTTCCTCAAAGCGGGCGAGCAGTACTTC.

This CDR3 is CASHRSGAFLYGYTF. CDR3 nucleotides: TGTGCCAGCCATCGGAGCGGGGCTTTTTTATATGGCTACACCTTC. V usage is TRBV6-5 and J usage is TRBJ1-2; a possible D gene is TRBD1 (5 bases). The V end was cut by 8 bases, the J end by 5 bases, with 21 bases between. This CDR3 has 15 amino acids. Germline V CDR1 and CDR2: MNHEY, SVGAGI.

This clone was recorded a few times. The J gene is TRBJ2-7, the V gene TRBV14; TRBD2 matches at 13 bases. The V segment lost 1 base and the J segment 5 bases; nucleotides outside the gene matches: 11. This CDR3 region has 18 residues. Germline-derived CDR1 and CDR2 are SGHDN and FVKESK. Written as DNA, the CDR3 is TGTGCCAGCAGCCAAGGCCCAACTAGCGGGAGGGCGGACCACGAGCAGTACTTC. It translates to CASSQGPTSGRADHEQYF.

This clone has just one count. A read error may produce the germline difference seen at one junction end. The chain uses TRBV14 and TRBJ2-5; 9 nucleotides match TRBD1. The length of the CDR3 is 14 residues. CDR1 SGHDN and CDR2 FVKESK come from the germline V gene. For the CDR3, the DNA is TGTGCCAGCAGCCAGTACAGGGGGCAAGGGACCCAGTACTTC. As protein: CASSQYRGQGTQYF.

The J gene is TRBJ1-4, the V gene TRBV28; TRBD1 matches at 9 bases. The length of the CDR3 is 14 residues. V shed 2 bases and J 9 bases; nucleotides not matched to a gene: 4. Germline loops: CDR1 MDHEN, CDR2 SYDVKM. CDR3 coding DNA: TGTGCCAGCAGTTTAACAGGGGGCAATAAAAAACTGTTTTTT. Its translation is CASSLTGGNKKLFF. Variable domain in full (rest from reference TRBV28 and TRBJ1-4): DVKVTQSSRYLVKRTGEKVFLECVQDMDHENMFWYRQDPGLGLRLIYFSYDVKMKEKGDIPEGYSVSREKKERFSLILESASTNQTSMYLCASSLTGGNKKLFFGSGTQLSVL.

The V call is TRBV10-3, the J call TRBJ2-5; 13 nucleotides line up with TRBD2. The CDR3 length is 14 residues. Germline lookup yields CDR1 ENHRY and CDR2 SYGVKD. Germline trimming cut 10 bases from V and 5 bases from J; bases unmatched to any gene: 7. The CDR3 coding sequence is TGTGCCAACACTAGCGGGGGGGCCTATGAGACCCAGTACTTC. Its protein is CANTSGGAYETQYF.

The rearrangement links TRBV10-1 to TRBJ2-1, with TRBD1 as a possible D gene (6 bases). This CDR3 has 13 amino acids. Trimming shortened V by 6 bases and J by 9 bases, and 15 bases separated the two germline ends. CDR1 is WNHNN and CDR2 is SYGVQD in the germline V gene (reference sequence). Here the CDR3 reads CASSSTGFGEQFF. The CDR3 DNA is TGCGCCAGCAGCAGCACAGGGTTCGGTGAGCAGTTCTTC.

The chain carries TRBV5-4 and TRBJ1-1; 7 bases agree with TRBD1. Germline V gene lookup returns CDR1 SGHNT and CDR2 YYREEE (reference sequence). Germline trimming cut 1 base from V and 0 bases from J; bases unmatched to any gene: 3. The CDR3 loop spans 15 amino acids. The CDR3: CASSLTGAMNTEAFF. The CDR3 coding sequence is TGTGCCAGCAGCTTGACAGGGGCGATGAACACTGAAGCTTTCTTT.

The chain recombines TRBV6-2 or TRBV6-3 with TRBJ1-5; D unresolved. Germline V CDR1 and CDR2: MNHEY, SVGEGT. The CDR3 runs to 13 residues. The V end lost 6 bases, the J end lost 0 bases, and 6 bases lay between the germline ends. The CDR3, as DNA: TGTGCCAGCAGCCGCGGTAGCAATCAGCCCCAGCATTTT. Its protein product is CASSRGSNQPQHF.

The chain is built from TRBV7-2 and TRBJ2-3; 8 bases are shared with TRBD2. In germline, CDR1 is SGHTA, CDR2 FQGNSA. This CDR3 contains 15 residues. J was trimmed by 3 bases and V by 2 bases; bases with no gene match: 4. CDR3 sequence (DNA): TGTGCCAGCAGCTTACTGCGGGGGGCTACAGATACGCAGTATTTT. It specifies CASSLLRGATDTQYF.

This clone appeared a single time. The rearrangement joins TRBV6-2 or TRBV6-3 to TRBJ1-1, with 8 bases lining up with TRBD1. The germline CDR1 and CDR2 sequences are MNHEY and SVGEGT. The V and J ends lost 2 bases and 1 base, in that order; junction bases with no gene match: 9. This CDR3 is 17 amino acids long. The CDR3 loop is CASSYLLGQGSNTEAFF. The CDR3 region has the DNA TGTGCCAGCAGTTACCTCCTTGGACAGGGATCGAACACTGAAGCTTTCTTT.

This clone showed up just a few times. CDR3 sequence (DNA): TGTGCCAGCAGCCTATCCAATTTGGACAGGGAAGCTTTCTTT. This translates into CASSLSNLDREAFF. The chain has TRBV3-1 (or the pseudogene TRBV3-2) and TRBJ1-1; 7 nucleotides line up with TRBD1. The CDR3 consists of 14 residues. CDR1 LGHDT and CDR2 YNNKEL come from the germline V gene (reference sequence). Germline trimming cut 4 bases from V and 8 bases from J; bases unmatched to any gene: 10.

This chain uses TRBV30 with TRBJ2-7; 9 nucleotides align to TRBD1. The germline V gene encodes CDR1 GTSNPN and CDR2 SVGIG (reference sequence). The ends lost 1 base at V and 0 bases at J; junction bases unmatched: 7. The CDR3 consists of 16 residues. The CDR3 here is CAWSAPGQGFSYEQYF. The CDR3 DNA is TGTGCCTGGAGTGCACCGGGACAGGGATTCTCCTACGAGCAGTACTTC.

V is TRBV11-2 and J is TRBJ1-6; no definite D call. The CDR3 length is 12 residues. The V and J ends lost 4 bases and 7 bases respectively, with 5 bases between them. The germline V gene has CDR1 SGHAT and CDR2 FQNNGV. CDR3 DNA sequence: TGTGCCAGCAGCTGGGGAAATTCACCCCTCCACTTT. It specifies CASSWGNSPLHF. Complete variable domain (other parts from reference TRBV11-2 and TRBJ1-6): EAGVAQSPRYKIIEKRQSVAFWCNPISGHATLYWYQQILGQGPKLLIQFQNNGVVDDSQLPKDRFSAERLKGVDSTLKIQPAKLEDSAVYLCASSWGNSPLHFGNGTRLTVT.

The J gene is TRBJ2-4, the V gene TRBV28, with 13 nucleotides matching TRBD2. The CDR3 sequence is 20 residues long. Germline V gene lookup returns CDR1 MDHEN and CDR2 SYDVKM. The V gene end was trimmed by 4 bases and the J gene end by 0 bases; junction bases not matched to a gene: 12. In DNA, the CDR3 is TGTGCCAGCAGTTCTCCGGGACTAGCGGGACCGGCGCTAGCCAAAAACATTCAGTACTTC. Residues: CASSSPGLAGPALAKNIQYF.

This rearrangement joins TRBV4-3 to TRBJ2-3; 8 nucleotides align to TRBD2. The CDR3 extends over 17 amino acids. Germline-derived CDR1 and CDR2 are LGHNA and YSLEER. Losses at the gene ends were 0 bases for V and 6 bases for J; bases not matched to a gene: 11. The CDR3 nucleotides are TGCGCCAGCAGCCAAGATTGGCGGCGGGGGGCAGGGGATACGCAGTATTTT. Its protein is CASSQDWRRGAGDTQYF.

The rearrangement joins TRBV19 to TRBJ2-2; TRBD1 matches at 10 bases. The V gene's germline CDR1 is LNHDA and CDR2 SQIVND (reference sequence). V lost 5 bases, J lost 3 bases, and 12 bases stayed unmatched. The length of the CDR3 is 18 residues. The CDR3 reads CASSRRGGGQGDTGELFF. The CDR3 coding sequence is TGTGCCAGTAGTCGACGCGGAGGAGGACAGGGGGACACCGGGGAGCTGTTTTTT.

This clone was detected many times. The gene calls are TRBV5-1 and TRBJ1-2, with D perhaps TRBD1 (5 bases). The V and J ends lost 0 bases and 3 bases respectively, with 12 bases between them. Germline V CDR1 and CDR2: SGHRS, YFSETQ. The CDR3 is made up of 15 amino acids. This chain's CDR3 is CASSLALGGYYGYTF. The CDR3 DNA follows: TGCGCCAGCAGCTTGGCCTTGGGGGGTTACTATGGCTACACCTTC.

This clone was counted at least ten times. The chain uses TRBV20-1 and TRBJ2-7, with 8 nucleotides matching TRBD2. The germline CDR1 and CDR2 sequences are DFQATT and SNEGSKA (reference sequence). The CDR3 contains 13 residues. Germline trimming cut 3 bases from V and 4 bases from J; bases unmatched to any gene: 5. The CDR3 region has the DNA TGCAGTGCTAGTGAGCGGGAGCCGTACGAGCAGTACTTC. Translating gives CSASEREPYEQYF.

The genes are TRBV10-3 and TRBJ2-7; D might be TRBD2 (5 bases). V lost 8 bases, J lost 3 bases, and 14 bases lay in between. The germline V gene has CDR1 ENHRY and CDR2 SYGVKD. CDR3 size: 13 residues. The CDR3 here is CAIQSGVGYEQYF. CDR3 coding DNA: TGTGCCATCCAGAGCGGAGTGGGCTACGAGCAGTACTTC.

This clone was detected only once. In DNA form, the CDR3 reads TGTGCCAGCAGTCCCAGGACTAGTCTGGGTCCCTACGAGCAGTACTTC. It codes for CASSPRTSLGPYEQYF. This rearrangement joins TRBV27 to TRBJ2-7, with TRBD2 identical over 7 bases. The CDR3 is 16 residues long. Germline CDR1 MNHEY, CDR2 SMNVEV (reference sequence). The trim removed 5 bases at V and 2 bases at J, leaving 12 bases unmatched.

The rearrangement joins TRBV5-1 to TRBJ1-3; 8 bases are a match to TRBD1. The length of the CDR3 is 18 residues. After removal of 0 bases from V and 1 base from J, the junction contained 9 bases not matched to a gene. CDR1 SGHRS and CDR2 YFSETQ come from the germline V gene. The CDR3, as DNA: TGCGCCAGCAGCTTGGCCGGACAGGGTTTAAGGTCTGGAAACACCATATATTTT. Protein sequence: CASSLAGQGLRSGNTIYF.

V is TRBV18 and J is TRBJ2-1, with 11 bases aligning to TRBD2. V dropped 4 bases and J dropped 6; count of bases not matched to a gene: 5. The CDR3 covers 15 residues. Germline CDR1 and CDR2: KGHSH and LQKENI. CDR3: CASSRGLAVPNEQFF. In DNA form, the CDR3 reads TGTGCCAGCTCACGGGGACTAGCGGTACCCAATGAGCAGTTCTTC.

The V and J genes are TRBV20-1 and TRBJ2-7; D ambiguous. Trimming cost V 1 base and J 3 bases, with 4 bases left between them. The length of the CDR3 is 11 residues. Germline V CDR1 and CDR2: DFQATT, SNEGSKA (reference sequence). The CDR3 spells CSARVDYEQYF. CDR3 DNA: TGCAGTGCTAGAGTGGACTACGAGCAGTACTTC.

This clone has a single count. The DNA for the CDR3 is TGTGCCAGCAGCTTAGCGCTTGGGACTAGCGGGACCGAGCAGTTCTTC. Translated, it gives CASSLALGTSGTEQFF. The chain combines TRBV7-9 with TRBJ2-1, with TRBD2 matching 13 bases. This CDR3 spans 16 amino acids. The germline V gene encodes CDR1 SEHNR and CDR2 FQNEAQ (reference sequence). The J segment lost 10 bases and the V segment lost 0 bases, leaving 6 bases of the junction unmatched.

J is TRBJ2-7 and V is TRBV7-2; weak D call: TRBD2 (5 bases). Trimming left V 5 bases short and J 3 bases short, with 14 bases between. The CDR3 is made up of 14 amino acids. Germline V CDR1 and CDR2: SGHTA, FQGNSA. CDR3 in DNA: TGTGCCAGCAGCCCCCCTGGGAGAGTCTACGAGCAGTACTTC. This codes for CASSPPGRVYEQYF.

This chain uses TRBV6-2 or TRBV6-3 with TRBJ1-4; D is ambiguous. CDR1 is MNHEY and CDR2 is SVGEGT in the germline V gene. The CDR3 is made up of 17 amino acids. Trimming stripped 0 bases from V and 0 bases from J, with 11 bases between. CDR3 loop: CASSYSTTVATNEKLFF. In DNA, the CDR3 is TGTGCCAGCAGTTACTCCACGACCGTCGCAACTAATGAAAAACTGTTTTTT.